This paragraph reports one T cell receptor beta chain. No antigen is known for it. The naive CD8 population came from CD45RO-negative cells selected for CCR7, without terminally differentiated effector memory CD45RA+ cells. The sample comes from a study of shared clonotypes between healthy human individuals. Study-wide points: Non-shared clonotypes were found to have lower generation probabilities than the clonotypes that were shared by all four of the sorted-subset donors. Shared clonotypes: 4.5% to 5% naive CD4, 3.5% to 4% naive CD8, 2% to 2.5% memory CD4, more than 0.3% memory CD8.

Trimming shortened V by 3 bases and J by 5 bases, and 13 bases separated the two germline ends. This CDR3 is 14 amino acids long. Germline V gives CDR1 SGHVS, CDR2 FQNEAQ. Running of the assay took place at deep level. Sequenced by immunoSEQ multiplex PCR; TCRdb stores in-frame clones only, minus some. The table lists about 2 million clones, about 95% of them singletons. V and J are TRBV7-8 and TRBJ1-1; perhaps TRBD1 as D (5 bases). The sample comprised naive CD8+ T cells sorted from blood. This receptor was identified in a young man in good health. CDR3 residues: CASSFYGASTEAFF. CDR3 DNA sequence: TGTGCCAGCAGCTTTTATGGGGCCTCTACTGAAGCTTTCTTT. Combining the CDR3 with reference TRBV7-8 and TRBJ1-1 gives the whole variable domain GAGVSQSPRYKVAKRGQDVALRCDPISGHVSLFWYQQALGQGPEFLTYFQNEAQLDKSGLPSDRFFAERPEGSVSTLKIQRTQQEDSAVYLCASSFYGASTEAFFGQGTRLTVV.